This TCR beta chain emerged from a study of response to subunit inactivated influenza vaccine. There are a few counts of this clonotype. No antigen is known for it. Points from the study as a whole: Each seasonal flu vaccination may recruit only limited new T cells, authors suggested.

In TCRdb, the RT-PCR reads were re-called with MiXCR into one record per CDR3 protein. Of around 710,000 distinct CDR3 sequences listed, around 13% are singletons. V gave up 0 bases and J gave up 4 bases, with 15 bases separating them. Germline loops: CDR1 SEHNR, CDR2 FQNEAQ (reference sequence). The CDR3 spans 16 residues. The receptor was derived from a man between 45 and 60 years old who received an inactivated influenza vaccine. Material: PBMCs from blood, obtained 14 to 15 days before vaccination. This rearrangement joins TRBV7-9 to TRBJ1-2; D unresolved. CDR3 amino acids: CASSLAFTHSSYGYTF. CDR3 DNA: TGTGCCAGCAGCTTAGCTTTTACCCATTCTTCCTATGGCTACACCTTC. Drawing the rest from reference TRBV7-9 and TRBJ1-2, the complete variable domain is DTGVSQNPRHKITKRGQNVTFRCDPISEHNRLYWYRQTLGQGPEFLTYFQNEAQLEKSRLLSDRFSAERPKGSFSTLEIQRTEQGDSAMYLCASSLAFTHSSYGYTFGSGTRLTVV.